A selection of T cell receptor beta chains follows, all from one sample in a study of vaccination effects on CD4 cells after COVID-19. Profiling relied on immunoSEQ multiplex PCR, and the TCRdb table lists in-frame clones only, not all of them. The sample shows around 60,000 clones, roughly 72% of them seen only once. The antigens of these receptors remain unknown. Material: CD4+ T cells from PBMCs cultured with HCoV-229E spike peptides, obtained after COVID-19 vaccination. The source is a human donor who received a COVID-19 vaccine. CDR3s include the opening cysteine and the closing phenylalanine or tryptophan. D genes are given only for firm matches. Clone sizes are given selectively: once, few, many, or a class where the clone is expanded.

j_gene | abundance | v_gene | d_gene | CDR3aa | CDR3nt
TRBJ1-2 | . | TRBV28 | TRBD1 | CAGFRQGHRGYTF | TGTGCCGGCTTTCGACAGGGGCATCGGGGCTACACCTTC
TRBJ2-2 | . | TRBV18 | TRBD1 | CASSRRQGPTGELFF | TGTGCCAGCTCACGAAGACAGGGACCCACCGGGGAGCTGTTTTTT
TRBJ1-2 | once | TRBV6-5 | . | CASSYDFRDGYTF | TGTGCCAGCAGTTACGACTTCAGGGATGGCTACACCTTC
TRBJ1-6 | . | TRBV3-1/TRBV3-2 | TRBD1 | CASSLLLQKGQGGSPLHF | TGTGCCAGCAGCCTCCTCCTACAAAAGGGACAGGGGGGGTCACCCCTCCACTTT
TRBJ2-2 | . | TRBV6-6 | TRBD2 | CASSYRVAGSTGELFF | TGTGCCAGCAGTTACAGGGTAGCGGGGAGCACCGGGGAGCTGTTTTTT
TRBJ1-1 | . | TRBV19 | . | CASTKEGFLGTEAFF | TGTGCCAGTACAAAGGAAGGATTCTTAGGGACTGAAGCTTTCTTT
TRBJ2-1 | . | TRBV3-1/TRBV3-2 | . | CASSQEGEGRGREQFF | TGTGCCAGCAGCCAAGAAGGGGAAGGCCGGGGTAGGGAGCAGTTCTTC
TRBJ1-2 | . | TRBV29-1 | . | CSSWDGGGYGYTF | TGCAGCTCCTGGGACGGGGGCGGATATGGCTACACCTTC
TRBJ2-5 | . | TRBV2 | . | CASSEGASETQYF | TGTGCCAGCAGTGAAGGAGCTTCGGAGACCCAGTACTTC
TRBJ1-1 | once | TRBV18 | . | CASSPPRGRYTEAFF | TGTGCCAGCTCACCCCCGCGGGGTCGGTACACTGAAGCTTTCTTT
TRBJ2-3 | . | TRBV7-2 | . | CASSSLSRTDTQYF | TGTGCCAGCAGCTCCCTCTCCCGCACAGATACGCAGTATTTT
TRBJ2-5 | few | TRBV5-1 | . | CASKIGGTAWETQYF | TGCGCCAGCAAAATTGGTGGTACCGCCTGGGAGACCCAGTACTTC
TRBJ1-2 | once | TRBV2 | . | CASRAGDYGYTF | TGTGCCAGCAGGGCAGGGGACTATGGCTACACCTTC
TRBJ1-3 | . | TRBV6-6 | . | CASSRRDGVSGNTIYF | TGTGCCAGCAGTCGACGGGATGGGGTTAGTGGAAACACCATATATTTT
TRBJ1-2 | . | TRBV6-2/TRBV6-3 | . | CASSYSNYGYTF | TGTGCCAGCAGTTACTCGAACTATGGCTACACCTTC
TRBJ1-4 | few | TRBV11-1 | TRBD1 | CASSLGTGEKLFF | TGTGCCAGCAGCCTCGGGACAGGGGAAAAACTGTTTTTT
TRBJ1-1 | . | TRBV6-6 | . | CASSPAHRGVSTEAFF | TGTGCCAGCAGTCCTGCCCATCGGGGGGTTTCAACTGAAGCTTTCTTT
TRBJ1-1 | . | TRBV25-1 | TRBD1 | CASTTQGVNTEAFF | TGTGCCAGCACCACACAGGGGGTGAACACTGAAGCTTTCTTT
TRBJ1-5 | once | TRBV4-2 | . | CASSQSGQQPQHF | TGTGCCAGCAGCCAGTCGGGTCAGCAGCCCCAGCATTTT
TRBJ2-2 | . | TRBV29-1 | . | CSVVGPRNTGELFF | TGCAGCGTTGTGGGGCCCCGGAACACCGGGGAGCTGTTTTTT
TRBJ1-2 | . | TRBV5-1 | . | CASSSTANYGYTF | TGCGCCAGCAGCTCGACGGCTAACTATGGCTACACCTTC
TRBJ2-2 | few | TRBV12-5 | . | CASGLITSPLGKRPGELFF | TGTGCTAGTGGTTTGATCACGAGCCCCCTAGGGAAGAGACCCGGGGAGCTGTTTTTT
TRBJ1-1 | once | TRBV19 | . | CASSTSLNTEAFF | TGTGCCAGTAGTACGTCGCTCAACACTGAAGCTTTCTTT
TRBJ1-6 | . | TRBV4-1 | . | CASSQVLVAEVVSPLHF | TGCGCCAGCAGCCAAGTACTGGTGGCTGAAGTTGTTTCACCCCTCCACTTT
TRBJ1-2 | . | TRBV24-1 | . | CATSDLTGDAGYTF | TGTGCCACCAGTGATTTGACGGGGGATGCTGGCTACACCTTC
TRBJ1-5 | . | TRBV7-3 | TRBD1 | CASSPTGDSNQPQHF | TGTGCCAGCAGCCCAACAGGGGATAGCAATCAGCCCCAGCATTTT
TRBJ2-4 | once | TRBV6-6 | TRBD2 | CASSRGGGLAKNIQYF | TGTGCCAGCAGCCGAGGCGGGGGGCTAGCCAAAAACATTCAGTACTTC
TRBJ1-2 | . | TRBV6-2/TRBV6-3 | . | CASSYRDRIYGYTF | TGTGCCAGCAGTTACCGGGACCGCATCTATGGCTACACCTTC
TRBJ2-5 | few | TRBV5-1 | TRBD1 | CASSSTGSQETQYF | TGCGCCAGCAGCTCGACAGGGTCCCAAGAGACCCAGTACTTC
TRBJ1-3 | . | TRBV5-1 | . | CASSLAGADGNTIYF | TGCGCCAGCAGCTTGGCGGGAGCTGATGGAAACACCATATATTTT
TRBJ2-5 | once | TRBV18 | TRBD1 | CASSSYRGGETQYF | TGTGCCAGCTCATCCTACAGGGGCGGAGAGACCCAGTACTTC
TRBJ2-5 | . | TRBV18 | . | CASSPGRQETQYF | TGTGCCAGCTCACCGGGCAGACAAGAGACCCAGTACTTC
TRBJ2-1 | . | TRBV5-1 | TRBD1 | CASSLVVGGLTYNEQFF | TGCGCCAGCAGCTTGGTCGTAGGGGGCCTGACCTACAATGAGCAGTTCTTC
TRBJ2-3 | . | TRBV5-5 | . | CASNLKGTDTQYF | TGTGCCAGCAACCTCAAGGGGACAGATACGCAGTATTTT
TRBJ1-4 | . | TRBV25-1 | . | CASSEIGATNEKLFF | TGTGCCAGCAGTGAAATCGGCGCAACTAATGAAAAACTGTTTTTT
TRBJ1-1 | . | TRBV6-5 | . | CASRVLGRTEAFF | TGTGCCAGCAGGGTTCTAGGGAGGACTGAAGCTTTCTTT
TRBJ1-2 | . | TRBV5-1 | . | CASSYSEPYGYTF | TGCGCCAGCAGCTATTCGGAACCCTATGGCTACACCTTC
TRBJ1-5 | . | TRBV6-6 | TRBD1 | CASSTQGARGNQPQHF | TGTGCCAGCAGTACACAGGGGGCGCGGGGCAATCAGCCCCAGCATTTT
TRBJ2-5 | . | TRBV6-5 | . | CASRLAGQETQYF | TGTGCCAGCAGATTGGCCGGCCAAGAGACCCAGTACTTC
TRBJ2-5 | . | TRBV10-2 | . | CASTGGRGETQYF | TGCGCCAGCACCGGGGGCAGAGGGGAGACCCAGTACTTC
TRBJ2-3 | . | TRBV6-4 | TRBD2 | CASSDSAGDTDTQYF | TGTGCCAGCAGTGACTCTGCGGGAGACACAGATACGCAGTATTTT
TRBJ1-1 | . | TRBV7-2 | . | CASSPLGGMTEAFF | TGTGCCAGCAGCCCTTTGGGGGGGATGACTGAAGCTTTCTTT
TRBJ2-5 | . | TRBV6-5 | TRBD1 | CASSRDRGLVTQYF | TGTGCCAGCAGTAGGGACAGGGGGCTTGTGACCCAGTACTTC
TRBJ1-2 | . | TRBV4-2 | . | CASSQGWQLLRGYTF | TGTGCCAGCAGCCAAGGGTGGCAGCTCCTCCGCGGCTACACCTTC
TRBJ1-1 | . | TRBV6-5 | . | CASSYSWGGGSEAFF | TGTGCCAGCAGTTACTCTTGGGGGGGAGGATCTGAAGCTTTCTTT
TRBJ2-5 | . | TRBV19 | . | CASTSRAGSAAQETQYF | TGTGCCAGTACCTCCAGGGCGGGCTCGGCGGCCCAAGAGACCCAGTACTTC
TRBJ1-4 | . | TRBV21-1 | . | CGEGGTTNEKLFF | TGTGGGGAGGGCGGTACAACTAATGAAAAACTGTTTTTT
TRBJ2-1 | few | TRBV6-5 | . | CASTRMGVQFF | TGTGCCAGCACCCGAATGGGGGTGCAGTTCTTC
TRBJ2-1 | few | TRBV19 | TRBD1 | CASLGQRGTSEQFF | TGTGCCAGCCTGGGACAGCGTGGAACCAGTGAGCAGTTCTTC
TRBJ2-1 | . | TRBV9 | TRBD2 | CASSVASGLAGGAYNEQFF | TGTGCCAGCAGCGTAGCATCCGGACTAGCGGGGGGGGCCTACAATGAGCAGTTCTTC
TRBJ1-6 | . | TRBV12-3/TRBV12-4 | . | CASSFTRNSPLHF | TGTGCCAGCAGTTTTACAAGGAATTCACCCCTCCACTTT
TRBJ1-1 | few | TRBV30 | . | CAWSVGGEAFF | TGTGCCTGGAGTGTGGGTGGCGAAGCTTTCTTT
TRBJ2-3 | few | TRBV2 | TRBD2 | CASRPSGGPTDTQYF | TGTGCCAGCCGTCCTAGCGGGGGTCCGACAGATACGCAGTATTTT
TRBJ1-6 | few | TRBV25-1 | TRBD1 | CASSERGQGNSPLHF | TGTGCCAGCAGTGAGAGAGGACAGGGGAATTCACCCCTCCACTTT
TRBJ1-2 | few | TRBV6-5 | . | CASSYSKGSYGYTF | TGTGCCAGCAGTTACTCGAAGGGCAGCTATGGCTACACCTTC
TRBJ2-3 | . | TRBV24-1 | TRBD1 | CATSDPPRTGRGDTQYF | TGTGCCACCAGTGACCCACCCCGGACAGGGAGAGGAGATACGCAGTATTTT
TRBJ1-6 | few | TRBV12-2 | . | CASHRGPCSYNSPLHF | TGTGCAAGTCACAGGGGTCCTTGCTCCTATAATTCACCCCTCCACTTT